This is a list of T cell receptor beta chains from one sample in a study of T cell responses to AZD1222 COVID-19 vaccine. The data were produced by immunoSEQ multiplex PCR, yet TCRdb's version contains in-frame clones alone and is incomplete. Of 100,000 to 150,000 clones in the sample, over 75% were seen once. Material: peripheral blood, obtained on day 0 of AZD1222 vaccination. Every receptor here comes from an adult in good health. Each CDR3 is given with its conserved first and last residue. A D gene is named only where the DNA matches it firmly. A row's size may be missing; if present it is once, few, many or a size class.

clone size	D gene	J gene	V gene	CDR3 protein	CDR3 DNA
-	-	TRBJ1-1	TRBV18	CASSPGLTNTEAFF	TGTGCCAGCTCGCCGGGTCTTACCAACACTGAAGCTTTCTTT
-	-	TRBJ1-5	TRBV6-5	CASRRDDRLRQPQHF	TGTGCCAGCAGGCGAGATGACAGGCTCCGGCAGCCCCAGCATTTT
-	-	TRBJ2-3	TRBV5-6	CASSFGDTQYF	TGTGCCAGCAGCTTTGGTGATACGCAGTATTTT
-	TRBD1	TRBJ2-1	TRBV4-2	CASSQVFGTGLADNEQFF	TGTGCCAGCAGCCAAGTCTTCGGGACAGGGCTGGCGGACAATGAGCAGTTCTTC
-	-	TRBJ2-1	TRBV5-1	CASSPPGVAWNMEQFF	TGCGCCAGCAGCCCTCCAGGGGTCGCGTGGAATATGGAGCAGTTCTTC
-	TRBD1	TRBJ2-7	TRBV6-5	CASEKGQGRANEQYF	TGTGCCAGCGAGAAAGGACAGGGGCGAGCCAACGAGCAGTACTTC
-	-	TRBJ1-1	TRBV29-1	CSVDREANTEAFF	TGCAGCGTTGATCGGGAAGCGAACACTGAAGCTTTCTTT
-	-	TRBJ1-2	TRBV13	CASSLTGGAGGSGYTF	TGTGCCAGCAGCTTAACCGGCGGGGCCGGCGGTTCTGGCTACACCTTC
few	TRBD2	TRBJ2-2	TRBV4-3	CASSQARVGGTNTGELFF	TGCGCCAGCAGCCAAGCTCGGGTGGGGGGGACCAACACCGGGGAGCTGTTTTTT
-	-	TRBJ2-7	TRBV27	CASSFGPGTGDEQYF	-
once	-	TRBJ1-6	TRBV25-1	CASSGLQGNNSPLHF	TGTGCCAGCAGTGGACTCCAGGGCAATAATTCACCCCTCCACTTT
-	-	TRBJ1-2	TRBV6-2/TRBV6-3	CASSYFGGDYGYTF	TGTGCCAGCAGTTACTTCGGGGGGGACTATGGCTACACCTTC
-	TRBD1	TRBJ1-2	TRBV29-1	CSVLGTGRTGYTF	TGCAGCGTTTTAGGGACAGGCAGGACCGGCTACACCTTC
-	-	TRBJ1-5	TRBV5-8	CASTSRGEYAQPQHF	TGTGCCAGCACCTCGAGGGGGGAGTATGCTCAGCCCCAGCATTTT
-	TRBD1	TRBJ2-3	TRBV7-2	CASSDRVRDTQYF	TGTGCCAGCAGCGACAGGGTTCGGGATACGCAGTATTTT
-	-	TRBJ2-3	TRBV4-2	CASSHSRGESTTDTQYF	TGTGCCAGCAGCCATTCCCGGGGCGAGTCGACTACAGATACGCAGTATTTT